This TCR beta chain was retrieved from a study of T cell changes during pregnancy in multiple sclerosis. This clone was counted a single time. Produced via immunoSEQ multiplex PCR; TCRdb's table is partial and in-frame only. The sample lists 85,000 to 90,000 clones, approximately 95% seen once, with more than 1.5% in the top ten. Germline CDR1 reads MNHEY; CDR2 reads SMNVEV (reference sequence). V lost 5 bases, J lost 2 bases, and 12 bases stayed unmatched. CDR3 length: 18 amino acids. The sequence derives from a female donor in good health, enrolled as a control in a pregnancy study. Sequenced material: peripheral blood, taken after pregnancy. This chain uses TRBV27 with TRBJ2-3; 11 bases agree with TRBD2. CDR3 amino acids: CASSLRLAGQTFTDTQYF. CDR3 sequence (DNA): TGTGCCAGCAGTCTACGACTAGCGGGGCAGACCTTCACAGATACGCAGTATTTT.